Detailed here is one T cell receptor beta chain. Antigen: not known. The CDR3 runs 15 residues. The germline CDR1 and CDR2 sequences are LGHNT and FRNRAP. The V gene lost 2 bases and the J gene lost 4 bases, with 11 bases spanning the gap. TCRdb's copy holds only in-frame clones and misses some; the assay was immunoSEQ multiplex PCR. The sample includes about 14,000 clones, about 92% seen only once; the top ten take over 3.5%. The sample belongs to a study of chemoradiotherapy in HPV16-positive cancers. The wider study: A couple of HPV16-positive patients' cells yielded candidate HPV-specific clones and common motifs.

Findings and limits, study-wide: In HPV16-positive patients, HPV-responsive T-cell expansion tracked better recurrence-free survival.

The starting material was tumor tissue, obtained from a patient who underwent chemoradiotherapy. The sequence was obtained from a human donor with HPV-associated anogenital cancer. The gene calls are TRBV12-5 and TRBJ2-2; the D is unclear. This chain's CDR3 is CASGLYLSGTGELFF. The CDR3 DNA is TGTGCTAGTGGTTTGTACCTATCGGGCACCGGGGAGCTGTTTTTT.